Below, 26 T cell receptor beta chains from the same sample are listed, as sequenced in a study of STAT5B mutations in CD4+ large granular lymphocyte leukemia. The repertoire was sequenced with immunoSEQ multiplex PCR; TCRdb's copy has only in-frame clones and lacks some. The data contain over 35,000 clones, about 88% of them seen just once; the ten biggest clones take up approximately 0.32%. Material: CD4+ T cells from blood buffy coats. The receptors were gathered from a human donor in good health.

This chain joins TRBV2 and TRBJ1-2; 9 positions match TRBD1. Germline V gene lookup returns CDR1 SNHLY and CDR2 FYNNEI. Germline trimming cut 7 bases from V and 3 bases from J; bases unmatched to any gene: 6. This CDR3 has 14 residues. CDR3 nucleotide sequence: TGTGCCAGCACGCGGGACAGGGAGGACTATGGCTACACCTTC. This encodes CASTRDREDYGYTF.

The chain is built from TRBV6-5 and TRBJ2-3; D is uncertain. This CDR3 region has 13 residues. CDR1 MNHEY and CDR2 SVGAGI come from the germline V gene. With 7 bases removed from V and 2 bases from J, the gap between germline ends came to 10 bases. The CDR3 nucleotides read TGTGCCAGCAATGCACCCCACACAGATACGCAGTATTTT. Its translation is CASNAPHTDTQYF.

This chain joins TRBV2 and TRBJ1-2; a possible D gene is TRBD1 (6 bases). V lost 7 bases to trimming and J lost 2 bases, with 14 bases between them. This CDR3 is built from 14 residues. Germline CDR1 and CDR2: SNHLY and FYNNEI. The CDR3 region is CASKETGQNYGYTF. CDR3 DNA sequence: TGTGCCAGCAAGGAGACAGGACAGAACTATGGCTACACCTTC.

This chain joins TRBV7-9 and TRBJ2-1; 7 nucleotides line up with TRBD2. The CDR3 spans 17 residues. V trimming: 3 bases; J trimming: 4 bases; junction bases outside the gene matches: 12. Germline assignment: CDR1 SEHNR and CDR2 FQNEAQ (reference sequence). This CDR3 reads CASSFKAGPYSYNEQFF. The CDR3 region has the DNA TGTGCCAGCAGCTTCAAAGCGGGACCCTACTCATACAATGAGCAGTTCTTC.

The chain links TRBV27 to TRBJ1-2; D is perhaps TRBD1 (5 bases). There are 14 residues in the CDR3. V lost 8 bases to trimming and J lost 7 bases, with 20 bases between them. CDR1 MNHEY and CDR2 SMNVEV come from the germline V gene (reference sequence). CDR3 loop: CASSTRGRTGGYTF. CDR3 coding DNA: TGTGCCAGCTCTACTCGGGGCAGGACGGGTGGCTACACCTTC.

The V call is TRBV7-2, the J call TRBJ1-3; TRBD1 is a possible D gene (5 bases). V was cut by 3 bases and J by 4 bases, with 10 bases left in between. This CDR3 comprises 14 residues. The germline V gene encodes CDR1 SGHTA and CDR2 FQGNSA. The CDR3 reads CASSFVGDGNTIYF. CDR3 sequence (DNA): TGTGCCAGCAGCTTCGTAGGGGACGGAAACACCATATATTTT.

V is TRBV7-2 and J is TRBJ2-1; D might be TRBD1 or TRBD2, each matching 5 bases. The ends were cut back, 5 bases at V and 10 bases at J, with 18 bases in the middle. The CDR3 spans 14 residues. CDR1 and CDR2 (germline): SGHTA, FQGNSA. CDR3 bases: TGTGCCAGCAGCCGTCGGGACCCCAGCTACGAGCAGTTCTTC. This encodes CASSRRDPSYEQFF.

The genes are TRBV5-1 and TRBJ2-5; D gene ambiguous. The DNA matches TRBJ2-7 better at its end, which makes the J call doubtful. Per germline, CDR1 SGHRS and CDR2 YFSETQ. The CDR3 extends over 15 amino acids. CDR3 sequence (DNA): TGCGCCAGCAGCCCAAGCATTGGCTCCCCCTACGAGCAGTACTTC. Protein: CASSPSIGSPYEQYF.

The CDR3 DNA reads as TGTGCCATCAGTGACAGGGGGCGAAATGACAATCAGCCCCAGCATTTT. Translating it yields CAISDRGRNDNQPQHF. This chain connects TRBV10-3 to TRBJ1-5; 8 positions agree with TRBD1. Looked up from germline, CDR1 is ENHRY and CDR2 is SYGVKD. With 3 bases clipped from V and 3 bases from J, the junction kept 7 bases outside the gene matches. The CDR3 covers 16 residues.

This clone came up a few times. The chain joins TRBV6-5 to TRBJ1-1, with D uncertain. The germline V gene encodes CDR1 MNHEY and CDR2 SVGAGI. The CDR3 is made up of 13 amino acids. The V gene lost 10 bases and the J gene lost 3 bases, with 15 bases spanning the gap. In nucleotides, the CDR3 is TGTGCCACCCATTCGGCGCGAGACACTGAAGCTTTCTTT. It specifies CATHSARDTEAFF.

This clone was found a few times. Other DNA sequences of this sample code for an identical CDR3. The chain carries TRBV19 and TRBJ2-5; D is possibly TRBD1 (6 bases). Trimming removed 2 bases from V and 3 bases from J, with 7 bases in between. Germline loops: CDR1 LNHDA, CDR2 SQIVND (reference sequence). The CDR3 covers 13 residues. In nucleotides, the CDR3 is TGTGCCAGTAGTATAAACAGGGAAGAGACCCAGTACTTC. Its translation: CASSINREETQYF.

This chain links TRBV10-3 with TRBJ2-2; D is undetermined. The germline V gene has CDR1 ENHRY and CDR2 SYGVKD. V was pared by 7 bases and J by 1 base, with 10 bases between. The CDR3 runs 14 residues. CDR3 sequence: CAITDGVNTGELFF. The CDR3 coding sequence is TGTGCCATCACGGATGGGGTGAACACCGGGGAGCTGTTTTTT.

The rearrangement links TRBV12-5 to TRBJ2-1; a weak D match, TRBD2 (5 bases). Between the trimmed V and J ends, which lost 4 bases and 0 bases, there was a span of 16 bases. Germline values: CDR1 LGHNT, CDR2 FRNRAP. This CDR3 has 17 residues. This chain's CDR3 is CASGYLSVRRSYNEQFF. CDR3 coding DNA: TGTGCTAGTGGTTACCTTAGCGTTAGACGCTCCTACAATGAGCAGTTCTTC.

This chain's CDR3 is CASSRGRYQGYEQYF. The CDR3 nucleotides read TGTGCCAGCAGTAGGGGACGGTACCAGGGCTACGAGCAGTACTTC. The gene calls are TRBV6-5 and TRBJ2-7; D tentatively reads TRBD1 or TRBD2 (5 bases each). The V gene lost 5 bases and the J gene lost 3 bases, with 17 bases spanning the gap. Germline-derived CDR1 and CDR2 are MNHEY and SVGAGI. The CDR3 length is 15 residues.

The chain employs TRBV5-1 and TRBJ2-5; D unresolved. The CDR3 sequence is 16 residues long. The V end lost 4 bases, the J end lost 5 bases, and 21 bases lay between the germline ends. Per the germline V gene, CDR1 is SGHRS and CDR2 is YFSETQ. CDR3: CASSQSPTTGGETQYF. The DNA for the CDR3 is TGCGCCAGCAGCCAATCACCGACAACCGGCGGCGAGACCCAGTACTTC.

The chain employs TRBV9 and TRBJ1-4; 7 bases align to TRBD1. Germline values: CDR1 SGDLS, CDR2 YYNGEE. CDR3 size: 15 residues. Trimming at V came to 3 bases and at J to 4 bases, leaving 6 bases not matched to a gene. CDR3 in amino acids: CASSGTGYSNEKLFF. The CDR3 nucleotides read TGTGCCAGCAGCGGGACAGGTTACAGTAATGAAAAACTGTTTTTT.

This rearrangement joins TRBV19 to TRBJ2-7; D uncertain. The germline V gene has CDR1 LNHDA and CDR2 SQIVND (reference sequence). V lost 3 bases, J lost 5 bases, and 14 bases lay in between. CDR3 length: 14 amino acids. The CDR3 DNA follows: TGTGCCAGTAGTATTGAACCTACATCCCACGAGCAGTACTTC. Translation: CASSIEPTSHEQYF.

Details on this clone: A read error may produce the germline difference seen at one junction end. V usage is TRBV5-8 and J usage is TRBJ2-1; D unresolved. Germline V gives CDR1 SGHTS, CDR2 YDEGEE. The CDR3 spans 13 residues. CDR3 loop: CASSLVHPNEQFF. The CDR3 DNA is TGTGCCAGCAGTTTGGTACACCCCAATGAGCAGTTCTTC.

The chain employs TRBV6-1 and TRBJ1-1, with D perhaps matching TRBD1 (6 bases). Trimming left V 4 bases short and J 5 bases short, with 14 bases between. CDR1 is MNHNS, CDR2 SASEGT, per germline. This CDR3 is 14 amino acids long. CDR3 DNA sequence: TGTGCCAGCAGTGTTCAGGGGATCGGAACTGAAGCTTTCTTT. It yields the protein CASSVQGIGTEAFF.

The rearrangement joins TRBV18 to TRBJ2-7, with D unresolved. The CDR3 runs to 13 residues. The V gene lost 3 bases and the J gene lost 3 bases, with 9 bases spanning the gap. Germline V gives CDR1 KGHSH, CDR2 LQKENI. As DNA, the CDR3 is TGTGCCAGCTCACCTAGGTCCAGCTACGAGCAGTACTTC. Amino acid sequence: CASSPRSSYEQYF. The whole variable domain, remainder taken from reference TRBV18 and TRBJ2-7, is NAGVMQNPRHLVRRRGQEARLRCSPMKGHSHVYWYRQLPEEGLKFMVYLQKENIIDESGMPKERFSAEFPKEGPSILRIQQVVRGDSAAYFCASSPRSSYEQYFGPGTRLTVT.

The chain combines TRBV7-2 with TRBJ1-2; D is ambiguous. Germline V gene data show CDR1 as SGHTA and CDR2 as FQGNSA. This CDR3 spans 14 amino acids. Trimming cost V 1 base and J 8 bases, with 14 bases left between them. The CDR3, as DNA: TGTGCCAGCAGCTTAGGTTCGCCAGGCGGAGGCTACACCTTC. Translated: CASSLGSPGGGYTF.

The rearrangement joins TRBV5-1 to TRBJ1-6; no clear D gene. Germline CDR1 SGHRS, CDR2 YFSETQ. There are 13 residues in the CDR3. The V and J ends lost 5 bases and 5 bases respectively, with 8 bases between them. CDR3 sequence: CASSQQNNSPLHF. DNA for the CDR3: TGCGCCAGCAGTCAACAGAATAATTCACCCCTCCACTTT.

The genes are TRBV19 and TRBJ2-4, with D hard to call. Germline-derived CDR1 and CDR2 are LNHDA and SQIVND (reference sequence). The V end lost 4 bases, the J end lost 0 bases, and 10 bases lay between the germline ends. CDR3 size: 15 residues. This CDR3 is CASSTDGLAKNIQYF. CDR3 bases: TGTGCCAGTAGTACGGACGGGCTAGCCAAAAACATTCAGTACTTC. The full variable domain, completed using reference TRBV19 and TRBJ2-4, is DGGITQSPKYLFRKEGQNVTLSCEQNLNHDAMYWYRQDPGQGLRLIYYSQIVNDFQKGDIAEGYSVSREKKESFPLTVTSAQKNPTAFYLCASSTDGLAKNIQYFGAGTRLSVL.

This clone was seen a single time. This sequence joins TRBV6-5 and TRBJ2-7, with D possibly matching TRBD2 (5 bases). The V and J ends lost 6 bases and 4 bases respectively, with 16 bases between them. This CDR3 contains 14 residues. CDR1 and CDR2 from the germline V gene are MNHEY and SVGAGI. CDR3 DNA sequence: TGTGCCAGCAGCAAAACAAAAGGACTTTACGAGCAGTACTTC. This translates into CASSKTKGLYEQYF.

This sequence joins TRBV30 and TRBJ1-1; D possibly corresponds to TRBD1 (6 bases). V gave up 4 bases and J gave up 1 base, with 10 bases separating them. CDR1 is GTSNPN, CDR2 SVGIG, per germline (reference sequence). The CDR3 runs 13 residues. The CDR3 nucleotides read TGTGCCTGGACAGGGGCACCGAACACTGAAGCTTTCTTT. Amino acid sequence: CAWTGAPNTEAFF.

A single count supports this clone. The V call is TRBV9, the J call TRBJ2-2, with 11 bases that match TRBD2. The CDR3 runs to 18 residues. The J segment lost 8 bases and the V segment lost 3 bases, leaving 15 bases of the junction unmatched. Germline-derived CDR1 and CDR2 are SGDLS and YYNGEE. The CDR3: CASSGKMTSGDTRGELFF. In DNA, the CDR3 is TGTGCCAGCAGCGGAAAGATGACTAGCGGGGACACCCGGGGGGAGCTGTTTTTT.